This T cell receptor (beta chain) was retrieved from a study of CD8+CD57+ T cells in acquired aplastic anemia. About the study: Mean yield of DNA from sorted CD4+ and CD8+ cells was 2.5 to 4 ug.

Previously, flow cytometry had revealed CD8+CD57+ cell expansion in the patients chosen for sequencing. V lost 5 bases to trimming and J lost 5 bases; unmatched junction nucleotides: 9. CDR1 MNHNS and CDR2 SASEGT come from the germline V gene. This CDR3 is built from 15 residues. Both TCR beta VDJ combination and CDR3 sequence profiling were carried out. Genomic DNA was the template for this profiling. In TCRdb, the reads were re-called with MiXCR into one record per CDR3 protein. The table shows 260,000 or so distinct CDR3 sequences, with more than 45% occurring only once. This clonotype was detected many times.

The chain joins TRBV6-1 to TRBJ1-5; 7 nucleotides line up with TRBD1. The sequencing input was sorted CD4+, CD8+, or CD8+CD57+ T cells (not recorded which) from PBMCs. The clonotype comes from a human donor with aplastic anemia. The CDR3 region has the DNA TGTGCCAGCAGTCTTCCGAGGGACAGTCATCAGCCCCAGCATTTT. It specifies CASSLPRDSHQPQHF.